Listed below are T cell receptor beta chains from one sample, sequenced in a study. TCRdb used MiXCR to reprocess the 5' RACE reads, holding one entry per CDR3 protein. Of 50,000 to 75,000 distinct CDR3 sequences listed, 22% were seen once; the top ten hold approximately 3%. Sample: memory CD4+ T cells sorted from a lymph node. Source of these receptors: a female donor with breast cancer. CDR3s include the opening cysteine and the closing phenylalanine or tryptophan.

v_gene	j_gene	CDR3aa
TRBV7-9	TRBJ2-5	CASSLGGGLGETQYF
TRBV5-1	TRBJ2-5	CASSSLTQYF
TRBV9	TRBJ2-5	CASSSGETGGHQETQYF
TRBV10-1	TRBJ1-5	CASMAGEGTQHF
TRBV7-9	TRBJ1-1	CASSPWGSNTEAFF
TRBV4-2	TRBJ1-1	CASSQEVRTANTEAFF
TRBV5-1	TRBJ2-5	CASSAGDRLQETQYF
TRBV10-3	TRBJ2-7	CAIRPSTGIYEQYF
TRBV4-1	TRBJ1-2	CASSRGGQGYGYTF
TRBV5-5	TRBJ2-7	CASSLEGQGLYEQYF
TRBV5-1	TRBJ1-2	CASSLDGGDYGYTF
TRBV25-1	TRBJ1-1	CASGTLDRDDTEAFF
TRBV20-1	TRBJ1-2	CSARRERLLGYTF
TRBV5-1	TRBJ1-2	CASSLKQGGGYTF
TRBV7-8	TRBJ2-3	CASSFTDNPSTDTQYF
TRBV28	TRBJ1-2	CASSYVGSRGYTF
TRBV6-1	TRBJ1-6	CASSERGRDPRTLHF
TRBV9	TRBJ2-3	CASSVASGITDTQYF
TRBV5-1	TRBJ2-5	CASSRGRGQETQYF
TRBV7-2	TRBJ2-1	CASRVGASSYNEQFF
TRBV5-1	TRBJ2-3	CASSLASGSGDTQYF
TRBV5-1	TRBJ1-1	CASSAWDRGITEAFF
TRBV5-1	TRBJ2-3	CASSLARAGQSTDTQYF
TRBV5-1	TRBJ2-1	CASSSGQGDHNEQFF
TRBV9	TRBJ2-3	CASSVSPAVADTQYF
TRBV7-7	TRBJ2-3	CASSPDSDTQYF
TRBV18	TRBJ1-1	CASSPLDQNTEAFF
TRBV5-6	TRBJ1-1	CASSFEGQIMNTEAFF
TRBV20-1	TRBJ2-1	CSALGAHFRSYNEQFF
TRBV7-2	TRBJ1-1	CASSLKANTEAFF
TRBV5-1	TRBJ2-5	CASRRDQETQYF
TRBV5-6	TRBJ2-5	CASSQRRGETQYF
TRBV4-2	TRBJ1-2	CASSQASGGNYGYTF
TRBV2	TRBJ1-1	CASLTSPNTEAFF
TRBV28	TRBJ1-2	CASSSNLREGGYTF
TRBV5-1	TRBJ2-7	CASSPRVASIGYEQYF
TRBV18	TRBJ2-4	CASSSGNGDIQYF
TRBV20-1	TRBJ2-1	CSAFLLAGDGEQFF
TRBV7-8	TRBJ2-5	CATEAPSGAKIPQYF
TRBV6-6	TRBJ2-5	CASSSERGRGETQYF
TRBV18	TRBJ1-1	CASARLGSRNTEAFF
TRBV2	TRBJ2-2	CASSRLAGVNTGELFF
TRBV7-2	TRBJ2-1	CASSLAPGQGGEQFF